These 15 T cell receptor beta chains were sequenced from one sample in a study of cytomegalovirus exposure and HLA in healthy donors. PCR amplification relied on 60 Vbeta primers (plus 13 Jbeta primers). Profiling relied on immunoSEQ multiplex PCR, and the TCRdb table lists in-frame clones only, not all of them. This sample yields about 160,000 clones, of which about four fifths are seen a single time; 5.5% to 8% belongs to the top ten. Material: PBMCs. The source is a woman under 40 in good health and CMV-seropositive.

This clone was observed a few times. The CDR3 bases are TGTGCCAGCAGCCCACTAGGCGCAGACAACACCGGGGAGCTGTTTTTT. Its translation is CASSPLGADNTGELFF. J is TRBJ2-2 and V is TRBV4-2; D is possibly TRBD2 (5 bases). CDR3 size: 16 residues. V was pared by 4 bases and J by 2 bases, with 14 bases between. The germline V gene encodes CDR1 LGHNA and CDR2 YNFKEQ.

The chain couples TRBV6-5 to TRBJ2-3; a weak D match, TRBD2 (5 bases). Germline CDR1 MNHEY, CDR2 SVGAGI. V lost 0 bases and J lost 8, with 9 bases in between. The CDR3 loop spans 13 amino acids. As DNA, the CDR3 is TGTGCCAGCAGTTACTCATCAGGAGGTACGCAGTATTTT. This encodes CASSYSSGGTQYF.

This chain connects TRBV9 to TRBJ1-2; D unclear. Between the trimmed V and J ends, which lost 3 bases and 5 bases, there was a span of 11 bases. Germline loops: CDR1 SGDLS, CDR2 YYNGEE. The CDR3 has 13 residues. The CDR3 coding sequence is TGTGCCAGCAGCGCCCCTGAGGAATATGGCTACACCTTC. Protein product: CASSAPEEYGYTF.

The chain links TRBV4-3 to TRBJ1-2, with D hard to call. Germline V gene data show CDR1 as LGHNA and CDR2 as YSLEER. The CDR3 extends over 13 amino acids. The V end lost 1 base, the J end lost 2 bases, and 5 bases lay between the germline ends. CDR3 nucleotide sequence: TGCGCCAGCAGCCAAGGAGGAAACTATGGCTACACCTTC. Its protein product is CASSQGGNYGYTF.

This chain links TRBV2 with TRBJ2-1, with 14 bases identical to TRBD2. This CDR3 has 16 residues. Losses at the gene ends were 5 bases for V and 8 bases for J; bases not matched to a gene: 8. Germline CDR1 is SNHLY and CDR2 is FYNNEI. The CDR3 region is CASSKGLAGGSDEQFF. CDR3 bases: TGTGCCAGCAGTAAAGGACTAGCGGGGGGCAGCGATGAGCAGTTCTTC.

The chain couples TRBV10-3 to TRBJ1-5; TRBD1 is a possible D gene (5 bases). The CDR3 totals 15 residues. V was cut by 0 bases and J by 3 bases, with 9 bases left in between. Germline-derived CDR1 and CDR2 are ENHRY and SYGVKD. This CDR3 reads CAISESVGDNQPQHF. The CDR3 DNA follows: TGTGCCATCAGTGAGTCGGTAGGGGACAATCAGCCCCAGCATTTT.

The rearrangement uses TRBV11-2 and TRBJ2-1; the match to TRBD2 covers 8 bases. The CDR3 runs 15 residues. Germline trimming cut 0 bases from V and 8 bases from J; bases unmatched to any gene: 6. Germline loops: CDR1 SGHAT, CDR2 FQNNGV. This chain's CDR3 is CASSLDHGGAYEQFF. The CDR3 DNA follows: TGTGCCAGCAGCTTAGATCACGGGGGGGCCTATGAGCAGTTCTTC.

The rearrangement joins TRBV27 to TRBJ1-2, with D possibly matching TRBD1 (6 bases). Trimming shortened V by 6 bases and J by 4 bases, and 9 bases separated the two germline ends. Per germline, CDR1 MNHEY and CDR2 SMNVEV (reference sequence). The CDR3 is made up of 12 amino acids. The CDR3 loop is CASRGQPYGYTF. DNA for the CDR3: TGTGCCAGCAGAGGACAGCCCTATGGCTACACCTTC.

This rearrangement joins TRBV9 to TRBJ1-6; tentatively, D is TRBD1 (5 bases). Trimming cost V 3 bases and J 7 bases, with 11 bases left between them. CDR3 length equals 14 residues. Germline assignment: CDR1 SGDLS and CDR2 YYNGEE. CDR3 coding DNA: TGTGCCAGCAGCGCGACAGAAGAGAATTCACCCCTCCACTTT. It yields the protein CASSATEENSPLHF.

V and J are TRBV6-5 and TRBJ1-1, with no clear D. Per germline, CDR1 MNHEY and CDR2 SVGAGI. The CDR3 length is 13 residues. V was shortened by 6 bases and J by 0 bases, with 8 bases between the two germline ends. The CDR3 here is CASSRGMNTEAFF. The CDR3 coding sequence is TGTGCCAGCAGCCGTGGCATGAACACTGAAGCTTTCTTT.

This clone was seen once. The chain couples TRBV7-2 to TRBJ2-3; the D is unclear. Germline CDR1 SGHTA, CDR2 FQGNSA. The CDR3 length is 15 residues. The V end lost 6 bases, the J end lost 0 bases, and 13 bases lay between the germline ends. CDR3 residues: CASRSEPSSTDTQYF. The CDR3 nucleotides are TGTGCCAGCAGAAGTGAGCCTTCTAGCACAGATACGCAGTATTTT.

This sequence joins TRBV5-1 and TRBJ2-3, with D possibly being TRBD1 (5 bases). The germline V gene has CDR1 SGHRS and CDR2 YFSETQ. The CDR3 is 15 residues long. V lost 4 bases, J lost 5 bases, and 17 bases lay in between. Here the CDR3 DNA reads TGCGCCAGCAGCATCTCAGGGAATGGGGAAGATACGCAGTATTTT. It specifies CASSISGNGEDTQYF.

The V gene is TRBV25-1, the J gene TRBJ1-6; 7 bases align to TRBD1. CDR3 length: 14 amino acids. V lost 7 bases and J lost 10; bases outside the gene matches: 10. Per germline, CDR1 MGHDK and CDR2 SYGVNS. The CDR3 DNA follows: TGTGCCAGCATGGAAGGAGGGGGCCTCTCACCCCTCCACTTT. Translated, it gives CASMEGGGLSPLHF.

The chain employs TRBV29-1 and TRBJ1-1; 8 bases align to TRBD1. The germline gives CDR1 SQVTM, CDR2 ANQGSEA. This CDR3 is built from 15 residues. V shed 6 bases, J shed 1 base, and the junction held 10 bases outside the gene matches. The CDR3 region is CSVGRRGTGNTEAFF. The CDR3 coding sequence is TGCAGCGTCGGTAGGAGGGGGACAGGGAACACTGAAGCTTTCTTT.

The rearrangement joins TRBV2 to TRBJ2-7, with 7 bases identical to TRBD1. Germline V gives CDR1 SNHLY, CDR2 FYNNEI. CDR3 length: 13 residues. V lost 4 bases and J lost 5; bases outside the gene matches: 5. The CDR3, as DNA: TGTGCCAGCAGTGCCGACAGGGAACACGAGCAGTACTTC. Its protein product is CASSADREHEQYF.